The source of this TCR beta chain is a study of shared clonotypes between healthy human individuals. About the study: CD4 naive and CD4 memory each took three plates per donor, while CD8 naive took two and CD8 memory one.

V was clipped by 5 bases and J by 4 bases; unmatched bases: 8. The CDR3 sequence is 15 residues long. Germline V gives CDR1 PRHDT, CDR2 FYEKMQ (reference sequence). Several immunoSEQ plates held equal portions of the genomic DNA taken from each subset. As processed by the authors: Junction-only sequences without quality scores came from ImmunoSEQ, so filtering differed. The assay was immunoSEQ multiplex PCR, and TCRdb's table has in-frame clones only and misses some. The D gene and trimming were derived from the DNA, and the V and J assignments and clone size from that table. The sample holds 1.4 million to 1.5 million clones, roughly 96% seen once.

The receptor's source is a young man in good health. The rearrangement joins TRBV13 to TRBJ2-7, with TRBD2 matching 10 bases. Sequencing used naive CD4+ T cells sorted from blood. Subset meaning: CD45RA+ positively selected. The CDR3 nucleotides are TGTGCCAGCAGCAGACGGAGCGGGAGGGAGTACGAGCAGTACTTC. Protein sequence: CASSRRSGREYEQYF.